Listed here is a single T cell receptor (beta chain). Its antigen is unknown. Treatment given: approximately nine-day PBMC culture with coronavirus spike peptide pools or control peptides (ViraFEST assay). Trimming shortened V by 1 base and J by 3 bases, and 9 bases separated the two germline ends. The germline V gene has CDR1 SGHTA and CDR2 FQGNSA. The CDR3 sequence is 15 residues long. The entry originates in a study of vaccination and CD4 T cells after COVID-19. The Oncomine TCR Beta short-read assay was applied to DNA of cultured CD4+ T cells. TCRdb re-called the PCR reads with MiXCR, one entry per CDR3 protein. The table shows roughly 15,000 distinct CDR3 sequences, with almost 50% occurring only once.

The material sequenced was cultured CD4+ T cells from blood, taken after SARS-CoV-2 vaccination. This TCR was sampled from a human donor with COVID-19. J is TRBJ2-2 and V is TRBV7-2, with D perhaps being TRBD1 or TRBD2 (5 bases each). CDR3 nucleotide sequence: TGTGCCAGCAGCTTAGATGGGACCCACACCGGGGAGCTGTTTTTT. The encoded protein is CASSLDGTHTGELFF.